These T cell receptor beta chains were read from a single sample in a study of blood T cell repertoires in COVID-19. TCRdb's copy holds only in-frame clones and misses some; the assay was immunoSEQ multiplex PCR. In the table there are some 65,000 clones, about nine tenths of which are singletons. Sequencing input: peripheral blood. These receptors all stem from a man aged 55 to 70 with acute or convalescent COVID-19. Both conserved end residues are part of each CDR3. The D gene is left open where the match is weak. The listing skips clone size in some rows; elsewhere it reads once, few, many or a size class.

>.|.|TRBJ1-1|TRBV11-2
CASSATGRNTEAFF
TGTGCCAGCAGCGCGACAGGTCGGAACACTGAAGCTTTCTTT
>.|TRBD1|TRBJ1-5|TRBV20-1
CSASRPAGGNQPQHF
TGCAGTGCTAGTCGACCGGCAGGGGGGAATCAGCCCCAGCATTTT
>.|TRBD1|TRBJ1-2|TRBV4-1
CASSQDLGGWRGYTF
TGCGCCAGCAGCCAAGACTTAGGGGGCTGGAGAGGCTACACCTTC
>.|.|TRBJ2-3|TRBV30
CAWSGTSGVTQYF
TGTGCCTGGAGTGGGACCTCGGGGGTTACGCAGTATTTT
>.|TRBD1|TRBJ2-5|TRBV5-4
CASSLKGAETQYF
TGTGCCAGCAGCTTGAAGGGGGCCGAGACCCAGTACTTC
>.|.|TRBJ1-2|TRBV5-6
CASSLGQKHQYGYTF
TGTGCCAGCAGCTTGGGACAGAAGCACCAATATGGCTACACCTTC
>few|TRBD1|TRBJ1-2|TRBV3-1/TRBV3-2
CASSQTLGTGYGYTF
TGTGCCAGCAGCCAAACCTTAGGGACAGGATATGGCTACACCTTC
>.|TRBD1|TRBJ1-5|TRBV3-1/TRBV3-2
CASSQSGTGNQPQHF
TGTGCCAGCAGCCAGTCCGGGACAGGGAATCAGCCCCAGCATTTT
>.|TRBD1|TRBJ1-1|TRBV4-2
CASSRTGGGGTEAFF
TGTGCCAGCAGCCGGACAGGGGGCGGGGGCACTGAAGCTTTCTTT
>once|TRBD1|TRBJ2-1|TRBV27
CASSLEPGGFSYNEQFF
TGTGCCAGCAGCCTAGAGCCAGGGGGTTTCTCCTACAATGAGCAGTTCTTC
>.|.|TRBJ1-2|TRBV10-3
CAISDRGGGNYGYTF
TGTGCCATCAGTGATCGCGGGGGCGGGAACTATGGCTACACCTTC
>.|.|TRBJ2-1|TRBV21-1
CASSKGKLNQGEGQVYNEQFF
TGTGCCAGCAGCAAAGGAAAGCTAAACCAGGGGGAAGGACAGGTCTACAATGAGCAGTTCTTC
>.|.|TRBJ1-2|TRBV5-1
CASSLLVGQFQGYTF
TGCGCCAGCAGCCTGCTTGTGGGACAATTTCAAGGCTACACCTTC
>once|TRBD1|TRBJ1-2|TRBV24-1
CATRGTGLSGYTF
TGTGCCACCAGAGGGACAGGGCTTAGTGGCTACACCTTC
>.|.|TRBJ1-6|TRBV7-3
CASSRGSSGSPLHF
TGTGCCAGCAGCCGGGGGTCCTCGGGATCACCCCTCCACTTT
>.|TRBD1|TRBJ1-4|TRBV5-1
CASSPGGGNEKLFF
TGCGCCAGCAGCCCAGGGGGCGGGAACGAAAAACTGTTTTTT
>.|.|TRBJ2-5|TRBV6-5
CASSTRETQYF
TGTGCCAGCAGTACTAGAGAGACCCAGTACTTC
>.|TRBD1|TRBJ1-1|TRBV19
CASSPGQGAMYRIGTEAFF
TGTGCCAGTAGTCCGGGACAGGGGGCAATGTATCGAATCGGCACTGAAGCTTTCTTT
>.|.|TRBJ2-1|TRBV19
CASGWRNEQFF
TGTGCCAGTGGATGGAGAAATGAGCAGTTCTTC
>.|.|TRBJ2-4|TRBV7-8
CASSLLEGANLGAGAKNIQYF
TGTGCCAGCAGCTTATTGGAGGGGGCGAACCTCGGGGCCGGAGCCAAAAACATTCAGTACTTC
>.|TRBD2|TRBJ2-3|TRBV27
CASSAPGTSGVGVQYF
TGTGCCAGCAGTGCACCCGGGACTAGCGGGGTAGGAGTGCAGTATTTT
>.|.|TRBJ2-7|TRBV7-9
CASSLANRDSLEQYF
TGTGCCAGCAGCTTAGCAAACCGTGACTCCCTCGAGCAGTACTTC
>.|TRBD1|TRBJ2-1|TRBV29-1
CSVDGTGTYNEQFF
TGCAGCGTCGACGGGACAGGGACCTACAATGAGCAGTTCTTC
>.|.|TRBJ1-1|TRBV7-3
CASSPLTAYTEAFF
TGTGCCAGCAGCCCACTGACAGCTTACACTGAAGCTTTCTTT
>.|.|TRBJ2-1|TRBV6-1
CASSELTPSNEQFF
TGTGCCAGCAGTGAACTAACCCCGTCCAATGAGCAGTTCTTC
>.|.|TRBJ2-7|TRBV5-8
CASSRQGFAYEQYF
TGTGCCAGCAGCCGGCAGGGGTTCGCCTACGAGCAGTACTTC
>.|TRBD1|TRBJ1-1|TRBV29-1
CSVEGTGGMNTEAFF
TGCAGCGTTGAAGGGACAGGGGGAATGAACACTGAAGCTTTCTTT
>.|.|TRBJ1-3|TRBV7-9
CASSLAPVYGNTIYF
TGTGCCAGCAGCTTAGCCCCGGTCTATGGAAACACCATATATTTT
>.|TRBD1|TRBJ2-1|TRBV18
CASSQTGTGIYNEQFF
TGTGCCAGCTCCCAAACTGGGACAGGGATCTACAATGAGCAGTTCTTC
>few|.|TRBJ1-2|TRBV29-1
CSVPEGVGYTF
TGCAGCGTCCCAGAGGGGGTCGGCTACACCTTC
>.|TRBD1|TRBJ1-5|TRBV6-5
CASSYSWDRDNQPQHF
TGTGCCAGCAGTTACTCGTGGGACAGGGACAATCAGCCCCAGCATTTT